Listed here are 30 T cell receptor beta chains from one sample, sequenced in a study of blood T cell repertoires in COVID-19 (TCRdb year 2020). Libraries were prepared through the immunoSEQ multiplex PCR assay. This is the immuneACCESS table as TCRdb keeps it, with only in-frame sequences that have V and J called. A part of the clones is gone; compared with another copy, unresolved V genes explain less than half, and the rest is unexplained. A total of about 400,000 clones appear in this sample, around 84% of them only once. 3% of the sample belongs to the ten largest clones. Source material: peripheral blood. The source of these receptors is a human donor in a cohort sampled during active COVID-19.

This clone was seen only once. This chain's CDR3 is CATSRDRGWGGDTGELFF. CDR3 nucleotide sequence: TGTGCCACCAGCAGAGATAGAGGTTGGGGGGGTGACACCGGGGAGCTGTTTTTT. The V and J genes are TRBV15 and TRBJ2-2; 7 bases align to TRBD2. The CDR3 spans 18 residues. V lost 0 bases, J lost 3 bases, and 10 bases stayed unmatched. Germline-derived CDR1 and CDR2 are LNHNV and YYDKDF (reference sequence).

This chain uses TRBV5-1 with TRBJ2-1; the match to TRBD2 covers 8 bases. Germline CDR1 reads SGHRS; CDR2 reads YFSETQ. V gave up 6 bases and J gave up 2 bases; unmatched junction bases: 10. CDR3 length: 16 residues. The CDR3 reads CASTRLATETYNEQFF. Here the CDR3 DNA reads TGCGCCAGCACCCGACTAGCGACCGAAACCTACAATGAGCAGTTCTTC. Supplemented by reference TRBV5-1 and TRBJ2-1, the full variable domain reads KAGVTQTPRYLIKTRGQQVTLSCSPISGHRSVSWYQQTPGQGLQFLFEYFSETQRNKGNFPGRFSGRQFSNSRSEMNVSTLELGDSALYLCASTRLATETYNEQFFGPGTRLTVL.

CDR3 coding DNA: TGTGCCATCTCGGACACCCTAATAATGTCAGAGCAGTTCTTC. It specifies CAISDTLIMSEQFF. The chain couples TRBV10-3 to TRBJ2-1; D possibly corresponds to TRBD1 (5 bases). Germline CDR1 is ENHRY and CDR2 is SYGVKD. This CDR3 is built from 14 residues. V lost 8 bases to trimming and J lost 10 bases, with 21 bases between them.

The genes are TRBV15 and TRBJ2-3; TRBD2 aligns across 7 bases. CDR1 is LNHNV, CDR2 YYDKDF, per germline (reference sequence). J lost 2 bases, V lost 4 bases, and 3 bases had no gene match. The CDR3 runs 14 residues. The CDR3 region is CATSTGTTTDTQYF. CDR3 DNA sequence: TGTGCCACCAGCACCGGGACTACCACAGATACGCAGTATTTT. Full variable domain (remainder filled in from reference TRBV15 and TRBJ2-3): DAMVIQNPRYQVTQFGKPVTLSCSQTLNHNVMYWYQQKSSQAPKLLFHYYDKDFNNEADTPDNFQSRRPNTSFCFLDIRSPGLGDTAMYLCATSTGTTTDTQYFGPGTRLTVL.

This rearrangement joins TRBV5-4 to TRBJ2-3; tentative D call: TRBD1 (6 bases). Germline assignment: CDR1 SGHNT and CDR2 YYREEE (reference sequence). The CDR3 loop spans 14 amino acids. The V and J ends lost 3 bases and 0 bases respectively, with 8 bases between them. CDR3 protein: CASSSGQSTDTQYF. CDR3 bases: TGTGCCAGCAGCTCTGGACAGAGCACAGATACGCAGTATTTT.

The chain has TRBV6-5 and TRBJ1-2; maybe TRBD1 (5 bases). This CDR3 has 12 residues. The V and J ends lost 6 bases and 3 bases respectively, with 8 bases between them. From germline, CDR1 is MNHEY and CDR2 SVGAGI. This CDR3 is CASSGGDYGYTF. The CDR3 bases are TGTGCCAGCAGCGGGGGTGACTATGGCTACACCTTC.

For the CDR3, the DNA is TGTGCCAGCAGCGTAGGGGGCGGGAGGGGAGAGACCCAGTACTTC. Its translation: CASSVGGGRGETQYF. The chain employs TRBV9 and TRBJ2-5; TRBD2 aligns across 9 bases. The V gene's germline CDR1 is SGDLS and CDR2 YYNGEE. The length of the CDR3 is 15 residues. The junction had 4 bases not matched to a gene; V was cut back by 0 bases and J by 4 bases.

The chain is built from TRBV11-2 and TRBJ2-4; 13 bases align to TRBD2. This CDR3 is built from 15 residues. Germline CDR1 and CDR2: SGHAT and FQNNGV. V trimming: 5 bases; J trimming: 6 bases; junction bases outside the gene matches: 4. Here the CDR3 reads CASSPGLAGINIQYF. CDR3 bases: TGTGCCAGCAGCCCGGGACTAGCGGGGATAAACATTCAGTACTTC.

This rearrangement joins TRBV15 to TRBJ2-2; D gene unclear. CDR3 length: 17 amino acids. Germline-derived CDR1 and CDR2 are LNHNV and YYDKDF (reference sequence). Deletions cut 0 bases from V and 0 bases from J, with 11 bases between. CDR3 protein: CATSRDLTRSNTGELFF. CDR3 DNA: TGTGCCACCAGCAGAGATCTGACAAGGTCGAACACCGGGGAGCTGTTTTTT.

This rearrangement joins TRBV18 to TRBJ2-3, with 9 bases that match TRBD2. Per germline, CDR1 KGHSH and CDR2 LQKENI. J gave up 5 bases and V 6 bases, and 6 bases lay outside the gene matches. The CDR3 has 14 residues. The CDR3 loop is CASSPGLARDTQYF. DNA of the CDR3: TGTGCCAGCTCGCCGGGACTAGCAAGAGATACGCAGTATTTT.

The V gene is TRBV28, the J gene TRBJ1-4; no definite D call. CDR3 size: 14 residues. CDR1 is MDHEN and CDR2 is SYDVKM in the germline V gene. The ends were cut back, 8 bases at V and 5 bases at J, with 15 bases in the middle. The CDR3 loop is CASHPPGENEKLFF. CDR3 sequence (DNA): TGTGCCAGCCACCCCCCCGGGGAAAATGAAAAACTGTTTTTT.

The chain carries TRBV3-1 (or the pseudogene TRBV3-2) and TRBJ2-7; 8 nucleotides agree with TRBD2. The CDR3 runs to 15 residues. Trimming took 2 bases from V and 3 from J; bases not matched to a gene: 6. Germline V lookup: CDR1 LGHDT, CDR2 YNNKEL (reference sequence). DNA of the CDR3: TGTGCCAGCAGCCAACGAGCGGGGGACGTCTACGAGCAGTACTTC. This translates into CASSQRAGDVYEQYF.

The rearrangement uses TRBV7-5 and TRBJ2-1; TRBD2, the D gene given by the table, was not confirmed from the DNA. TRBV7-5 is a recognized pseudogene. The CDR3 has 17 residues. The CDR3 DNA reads TGTGCCAGAAGCTTCACTAGCGGGGCCCTCTCCTACAATGAGCAGTTCTTC. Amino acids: CARSFTSGALSYNEQFF.

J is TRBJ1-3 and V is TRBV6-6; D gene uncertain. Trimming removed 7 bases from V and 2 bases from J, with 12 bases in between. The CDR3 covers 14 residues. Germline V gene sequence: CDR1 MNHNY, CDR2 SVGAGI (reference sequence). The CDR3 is CASTTREAGNTIYF. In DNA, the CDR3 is TGTGCCAGCACCACCCGGGAGGCTGGAAACACCATATATTTT.

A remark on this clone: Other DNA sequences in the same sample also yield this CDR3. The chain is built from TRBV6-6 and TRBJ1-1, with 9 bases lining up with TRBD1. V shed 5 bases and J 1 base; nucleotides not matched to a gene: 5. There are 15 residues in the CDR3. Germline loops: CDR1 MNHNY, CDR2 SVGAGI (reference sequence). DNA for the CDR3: TGTGCCAGCAGTCCTCGACAGGGGGGGAACACTGAAGCTTTCTTT. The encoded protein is CASSPRQGGNTEAFF.

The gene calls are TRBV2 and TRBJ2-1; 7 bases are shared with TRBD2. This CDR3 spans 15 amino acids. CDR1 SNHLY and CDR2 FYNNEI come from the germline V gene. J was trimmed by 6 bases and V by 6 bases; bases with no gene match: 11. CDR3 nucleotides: TGTGCCAGCAGCGAACGGAGCGGGAACATCAATGAGCAGTTCTTC. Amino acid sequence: CASSERSGNINEQFF.

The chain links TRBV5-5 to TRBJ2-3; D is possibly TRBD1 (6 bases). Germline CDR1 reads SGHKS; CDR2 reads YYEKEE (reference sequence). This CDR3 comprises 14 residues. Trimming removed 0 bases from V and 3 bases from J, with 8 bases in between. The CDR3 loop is CASSLGTATDTQYF. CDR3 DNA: TGTGCCAGCAGCTTGGGGACAGCGACAGATACGCAGTATTTT. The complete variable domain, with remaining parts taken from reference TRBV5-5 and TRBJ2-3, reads DAGVTQSPTHLIKTRGQQVTLRCSPISGHKSVSWYQQVLGQGPQFIFQYYEKEERGRGNFPDRFSARQFPNYSSELNVNALLLGDSALYLCASSLGTATDTQYFGPGTRLTVL.

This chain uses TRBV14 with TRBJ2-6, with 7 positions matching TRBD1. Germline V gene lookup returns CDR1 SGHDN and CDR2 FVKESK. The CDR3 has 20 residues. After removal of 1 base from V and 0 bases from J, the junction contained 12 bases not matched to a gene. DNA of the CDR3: TGTGCCAGCAGCCAAGCGCCCCGGGGACAGCGGTACTCTGGGGCCAACGTCCTGACTTTC. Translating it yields CASSQAPRGQRYSGANVLTF.

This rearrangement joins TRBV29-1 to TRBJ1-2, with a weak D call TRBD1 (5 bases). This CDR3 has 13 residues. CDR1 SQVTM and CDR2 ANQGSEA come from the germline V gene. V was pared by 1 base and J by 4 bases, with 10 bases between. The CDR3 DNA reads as TGCAGCGTTGAAGTCGGGGGTGGCTATGGCTACACCTTC. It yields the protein CSVEVGGGYGYTF.

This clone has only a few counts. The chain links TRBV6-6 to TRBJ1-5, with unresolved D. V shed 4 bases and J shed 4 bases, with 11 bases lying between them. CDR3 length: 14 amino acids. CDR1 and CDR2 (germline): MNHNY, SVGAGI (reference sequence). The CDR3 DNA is TGTGCCAGCAGTTTAAGGGAGACGAATCAGCCCCAGCATTTT. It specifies CASSLRETNQPQHF.

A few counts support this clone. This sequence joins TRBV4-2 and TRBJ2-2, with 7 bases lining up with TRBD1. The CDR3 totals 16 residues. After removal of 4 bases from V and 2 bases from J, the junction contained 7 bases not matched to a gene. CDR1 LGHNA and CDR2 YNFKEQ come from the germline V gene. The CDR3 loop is CASSREQGSNTGELFF. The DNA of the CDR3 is TGTGCCAGCAGCCGAGAACAGGGGTCAAACACCGGGGAGCTGTTTTTT.

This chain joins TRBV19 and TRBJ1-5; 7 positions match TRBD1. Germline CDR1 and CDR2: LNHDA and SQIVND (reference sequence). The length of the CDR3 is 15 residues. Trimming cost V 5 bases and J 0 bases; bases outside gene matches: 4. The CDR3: CASSGQAHSNQPQHF. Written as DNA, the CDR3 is TGTGCCAGTAGTGGACAGGCCCATAGCAATCAGCCCCAGCATTTT.

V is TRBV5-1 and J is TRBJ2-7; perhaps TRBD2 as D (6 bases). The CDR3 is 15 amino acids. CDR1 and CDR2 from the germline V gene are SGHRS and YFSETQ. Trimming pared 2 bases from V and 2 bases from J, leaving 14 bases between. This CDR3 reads CASSFGGAPTYEQYF. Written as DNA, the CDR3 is TGCGCCAGCAGCTTCGGAGGGGCCCCCACCTACGAGCAGTACTTC.

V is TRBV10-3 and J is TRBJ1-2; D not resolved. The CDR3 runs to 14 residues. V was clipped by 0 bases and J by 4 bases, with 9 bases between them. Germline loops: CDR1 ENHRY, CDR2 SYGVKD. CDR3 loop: CAISESRIAYGYTF. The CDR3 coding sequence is TGTGCCATCAGTGAGTCGAGGATCGCCTATGGCTACACCTTC.

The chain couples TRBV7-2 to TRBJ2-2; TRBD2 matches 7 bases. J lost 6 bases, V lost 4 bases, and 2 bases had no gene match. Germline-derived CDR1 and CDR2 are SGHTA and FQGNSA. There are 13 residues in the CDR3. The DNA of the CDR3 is TGTGCCAGCAGCTCGGGGGGACCCGGGGAGCTGTTTTTT. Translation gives CASSSGGPGELFF.

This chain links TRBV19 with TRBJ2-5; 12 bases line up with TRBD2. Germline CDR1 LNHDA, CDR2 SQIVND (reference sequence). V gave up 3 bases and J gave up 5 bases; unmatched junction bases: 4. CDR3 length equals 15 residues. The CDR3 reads CASSMTSGSFETQYF. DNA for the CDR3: TGTGCCAGTAGTATGACTAGCGGGAGCTTTGAGACCCAGTACTTC.

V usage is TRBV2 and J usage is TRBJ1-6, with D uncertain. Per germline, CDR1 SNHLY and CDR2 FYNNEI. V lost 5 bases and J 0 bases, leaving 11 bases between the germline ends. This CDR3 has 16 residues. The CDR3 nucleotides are TGTGCCAGCAGTCTACAGAAGAGCTCCTATAATTCACCCCTCCACTTT. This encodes CASSLQKSSYNSPLHF.

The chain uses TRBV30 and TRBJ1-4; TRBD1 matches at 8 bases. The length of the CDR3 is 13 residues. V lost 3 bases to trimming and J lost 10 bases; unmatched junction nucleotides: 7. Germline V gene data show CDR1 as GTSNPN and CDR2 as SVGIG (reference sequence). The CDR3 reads CAWRQPGQVKLFF. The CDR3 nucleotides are TGTGCCTGGAGACAACCGGGACAGGTAAAACTGTTTTTT.

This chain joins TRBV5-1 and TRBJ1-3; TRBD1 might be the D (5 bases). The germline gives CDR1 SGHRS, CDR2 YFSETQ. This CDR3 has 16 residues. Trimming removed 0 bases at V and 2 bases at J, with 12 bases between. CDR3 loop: CASSLGGQPTGNTIYF. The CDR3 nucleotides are TGCGCCAGCAGCTTGGGTGGACAACCGACTGGAAACACCATATATTTT.

CDR3 sequence: CASSPHFRLAGYNEQFF. CDR3 DNA: TGTGCCAGCAGCCCGCACTTTAGACTAGCGGGCTACAATGAGCAGTTCTTC. The chain employs TRBV3-1 (or the pseudogene TRBV3-2) and TRBJ2-1; 10 bases agree with TRBD2. Germline V gene lookup returns CDR1 LGHDT and CDR2 YNNKEL (reference sequence). CDR3 length: 17 residues. Trimming removed 4 bases from V and 3 bases from J; junction bases left unmatched: 9.